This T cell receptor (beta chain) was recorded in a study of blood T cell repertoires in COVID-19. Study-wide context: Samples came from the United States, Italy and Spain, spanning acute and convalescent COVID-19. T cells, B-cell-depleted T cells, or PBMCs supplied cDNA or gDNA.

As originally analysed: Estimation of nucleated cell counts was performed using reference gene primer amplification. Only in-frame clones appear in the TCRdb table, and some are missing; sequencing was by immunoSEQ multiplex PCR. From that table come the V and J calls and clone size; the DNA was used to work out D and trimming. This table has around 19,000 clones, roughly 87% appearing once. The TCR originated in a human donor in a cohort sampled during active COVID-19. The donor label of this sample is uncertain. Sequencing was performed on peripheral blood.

The CDR3 DNA follows: TGCGCCAGCAGCTTGGCCCCCCAGGCCCCAGAGACCCAGTACTTC. It encodes CASSLAPQAPETQYF. The rearrangement links TRBV5-1 to TRBJ2-5, with no clear D. Germline V gene data show CDR1 as SGHRS and CDR2 as YFSETQ. This CDR3 has 15 residues. Trimming left V 0 bases short and J 4 bases short, with 13 bases between. The whole variable domain, remainder taken from reference TRBV5-1 and TRBJ2-5, is KAGVTQTPRYLIKTRGQQVTLSCSPISGHRSVSWYQQTPGQGLQFLFEYFSETQRNKGNFPGRFSGRQFSNSRSEMNVSTLELGDSALYLCASSLAPQAPETQYFGPGTRLLVL.